This TCR beta chain was profiled in a study of T cells in Graves' hyperthyroidism and ophthalmopathy (dated by TCRdb to the late 2010s). For context, the study as a whole: Peripheral blood samples were taken at initial diagnosis, before any treatment was given. After blood sampling, hyperthyroidism patients were treated with methimazole at a starting dose of 30 mg daily, and ophthalmopathy patients were treated with high-dose intravenous methylprednisolone. A discovery cohort of about a hundred patients, roughly 45 with Graves' ophthalmopathy and under 60 with stable Graves' hyperthyroidism, was used to find distinguishing TCR V-J signatures. Whether ophthalmopathy could be predicted prospectively was tested in an independent validation cohort made up of about 20 hyperthyroidism patients plus 17 patients who later progressed to ophthalmopathy. TCR Vbeta CDR3 sequencing of 130 to 150 peripheral blood samples (about 45 ophthalmopathy, 75 hyperthyroidism and some 17 progressor patients) is reported in the paper. The approximately 100 discovery patients were randomly divided into training and test sets at a 7:3 ratio. In addition, the study compared T-cell repertoires in thyroid tissue and in blood from roughly 6 Graves' hyperthyroidism patients. The paper's findings and limits, for the study overall: Sample size was not statistically predetermined, and blinding of investigators to group allocation was not performed. Ophthalmopathy was separated from stable hyperthyroidism by a 13 V-J signature model, with approximately 90% sensitivity and 81% to 82% specificity obtained in cross-validation and 80%/75% obtained in testing. Most expanded thyroid clonotypes (frequency above 0.001) were also detected in blood, a finding suggesting that blood repertoires may reflect thyroid immune responses. In validation, the model predicted progression to ophthalmopathy a median of 6.5 months before onset, with 70% to 71% sensitivity and roughly 72% specificity.

The TCR beta CDR3 regions were amplified from the RNA transcripts. A first-round RT-PCR of the TCR CDR3 used the HTBI primer set with the Qiagen OneStep RT-PCR kit. Libraries were constructed in a second round of multiplex PCR, after which size selection and purification were performed. The libraries were sequenced on an Illumina HiSeq2000 using paired-end 100 bp reads. Turning to the authors' computational methods: SOAPnuke was used to process the raw data, throwing out any read that contained adapters or uncalled bases, had a mean Phred below 15, or lacked an exact constant-primer or identifier match. High-quality paired reads were merged with COPE v1.2.5, and unique nucleotide sequences were defined as clonotypes. Clonotypes were aligned to IMGT TRBV, TRBD and TRBJ reference segments using MiTCR v1.1. The analysis included only V-J combinations with a frequency above 0.0001, which together covered approximately 99% of the repertoires. A TCS score was defined as the ratio of F50 (clonal expansion) to E x V (chaos), with BLOSUM62-based TCRdist applied between CDR3 peptides within each V-J. Welch's t-statistics and random forest reduced several hundred V-J features to about 12, which were used in a naive Bayes classifier (R e1071). The public reads were reanalyzed by TCRdb: fastp trimming at Q25, MiXCR alignment, in-frame beta chains only. One record per CDR3 amino acid sequence lists the most common genes and DNA. Clone size and V and J calls follow TCRdb, not the original study. This sample holds more than 300,000 distinct CDR3 sequences; roughly 20% were observed only once. 35% to 50% of the sample is taken by the ten largest.

Measured from the cysteine to the phenylalanine, the CDR3 is 17 residues long. The retained sequence is limited to the CDR3, 51 bases, with the frame set at the first base. V is shortened by 4 bases, J by 3 bases, and the region joining them spans 21 bases. In its sample, this clonotype was seen many times. No cognate antigen has been identified for it. No base-level quality is on record; no much larger clone is a single base apart. Ophthalmopathy patients had moderately to severely active disease, Clinical Activity Score of at least 3, NOSPECS grade of at least 4, and duration under 3 months. Any patient with an uncontrolled infection, another autoimmune disease, pregnancy or lactation was excluded. Clinical symptoms, serum thyroxine and TRAb, thyroid ultrasound, and orbital computed tomography formed the basis for the diagnoses. PBMCs were isolated from more than 8 ml of fresh peripheral blood by Ficoll-Paque density gradient centrifugation. Total RNA was extracted using Trizol reagent, and RNA quality was assessed on an Agilent 2100 Bioanalyzer.

The chain is encoded by TRBV12-3 or TRBV12-4 joined to TRBJ1-1; possibly the D gene is TRBD1, per 5 matching bases. The sequence derives from a man aged 18 to 29 with Graves' ophthalmopathy. The sample taken for sequencing was blood. The DNA sequence is as follows: TGTGCCAGCAGTTCGTATGTGGGGCGTCGCGGCTACACTGAAGCTTTCTTT. It specifies CASSSYVGRRGYTEAFF.